This T cell receptor beta chain emerged from a study of blood T cell repertoires in COVID-19. Turning to the study itself: Sites in the United States, Italy and Spain provided acute and convalescent COVID-19 samples. PBMCs, B-cell-depleted T cells, or T cells were the source of the cDNA or gDNA that made up the material.

How the authors handled the data: Nucleated cell counts were estimated from reference gene primer amplification. The data were produced by immunoSEQ multiplex PCR, yet TCRdb's version contains in-frame clones alone and is incomplete. V and J calls and clone size come straight from that table; D and trimming were deduced from the DNA. The repertoire includes fewer than 70,000 clones, 88% of them detected once, and 6.5% to 8.5% sits in the top ten. Germline V gene sequence: CDR1 LNHDA, CDR2 SQIVND (reference sequence). The trim removed 8 bases at V and 1 base at J, leaving 9 bases unmatched. CDR3 length equals 17 residues.

The clonotype comes from a woman in her 70s with active COVID-19. The chain recombines TRBV19 with TRBJ2-3; 13 bases are shared with TRBD2. The sample taken for sequencing was peripheral blood. The CDR3 here is CASSGLAGVRGTDTQYF. CDR3 nucleotides: TGTGCCAGTTCCGGACTAGCGGGAGTCCGGGGCACAGATACGCAGTATTTT. The full variable domain, completed using reference TRBV19 and TRBJ2-3, is DGGITQSPKYLFRKEGQNVTLSCEQNLNHDAMYWYRQDPGQGLRLIYYSQIVNDFQKGDIAEGYSVSREKKESFPLTVTSAQKNPTAFYLCASSGLAGVRGTDTQYFGPGTRLTVL.